The T cell receptor beta chain described here comes from a study of human T cells and chemical hapten exposure. Study at large: Epicutaneous patch tests delivered 0.01% DPC to the upper back, with evaluation at 6 days. Affected patients, primarily female, had alopecia areata, totalis or universalis.

Time point reported: patch test 1, 2 weeks after DPC sensitization. Treatment meaning: therapeutic diphenylcyclopropenone sensitization with weekly scalp DPC. The library put unique molecular identifiers onto individual cDNA molecules. TCRdb reprocessed the RACE reads via MiXCR and lists one record per CDR3 protein. The sample includes some 380,000 distinct CDR3 sequences, 4% to 5.5% seen only once; the top ten take around 2.3%. The length of the CDR3 is 13 residues. The V gene's germline CDR1 is SGDLS and CDR2 YYNGEE. Between the trimmed V and J ends, which lost 4 bases and 0 bases, there was a span of 6 bases. This clonotype occurred many times.

The source of this sequence is a woman in her 50s with alopecia areata. Some clones in this sample may be carry-over from other donors' samples. Specimen: whole blood, collected in connection with sensitization to the hapten diphenylcyclopropenone (DPC). The chain employs TRBV9 and TRBJ2-3; the D is unclear. The CDR3 reads CASSPGSTDTQYF. In DNA, the CDR3 is TGTGCCAGCAGCCCCGGGAGCACAGATACGCAGTATTTT.